This TCR beta chain comes out of a study of blood T cell repertoires in COVID-19. Enrollees, about 18 to 89 years old, lived in 24 US areas. The study assigned cohorts using participant-reported clinical history. The CDR3 runs 14 residues. The germline gives CDR1 LNHDA, CDR2 SQIVND (reference sequence). With V trimmed by 5 bases and J by 3 bases, 6 bases remained unmatched. Original methodology: Amplification with reference gene primers provided the estimates of nucleated cell counts. Here immunoSEQ multiplex PCR was the method, and the copy in TCRdb shows in-frame clones only, minus some. The DNA was the basis for D and trimming; V, J and clone size are from that table. The sample holds over 350,000 clones, around 87% seen once.

This receptor was obtained from a woman aged 45-60 years who had recovered from COVID-19. This sequence joins TRBV19 and TRBJ2-7, with 8 bases aligning to TRBD1. Sequencing used PBMCs or T cells enriched from blood (not recorded which). The CDR3 protein is CASSSRDRNYEQYF. In DNA form, the CDR3 reads TGTGCCAGTAGTTCCCGGGACAGGAACTACGAGCAGTACTTC.